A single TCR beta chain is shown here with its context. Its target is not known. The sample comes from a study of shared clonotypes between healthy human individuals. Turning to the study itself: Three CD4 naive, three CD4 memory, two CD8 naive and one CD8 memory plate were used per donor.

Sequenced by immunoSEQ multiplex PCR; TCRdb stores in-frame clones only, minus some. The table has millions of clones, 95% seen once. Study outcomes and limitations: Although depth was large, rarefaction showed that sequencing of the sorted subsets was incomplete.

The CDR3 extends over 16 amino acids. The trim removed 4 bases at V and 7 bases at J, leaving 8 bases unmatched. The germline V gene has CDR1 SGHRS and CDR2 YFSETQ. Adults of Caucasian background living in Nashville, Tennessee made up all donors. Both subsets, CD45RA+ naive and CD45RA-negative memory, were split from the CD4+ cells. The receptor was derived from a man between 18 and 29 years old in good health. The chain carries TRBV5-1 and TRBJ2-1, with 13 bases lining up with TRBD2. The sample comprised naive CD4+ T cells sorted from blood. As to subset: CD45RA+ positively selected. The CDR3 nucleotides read TGCGCCAGCAGCGGACTAGCGGGAGTCTTATTGAATGAGCAGTTCTTC. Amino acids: CASSGLAGVLLNEQFF. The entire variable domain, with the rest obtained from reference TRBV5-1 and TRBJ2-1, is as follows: KAGVTQTPRYLIKTRGQQVTLSCSPISGHRSVSWYQQTPGQGLQFLFEYFSETQRNKGNFPGRFSGRQFSNSRSEMNVSTLELGDSALYLCASSGLAGVLLNEQFFGPGTRLTVL.